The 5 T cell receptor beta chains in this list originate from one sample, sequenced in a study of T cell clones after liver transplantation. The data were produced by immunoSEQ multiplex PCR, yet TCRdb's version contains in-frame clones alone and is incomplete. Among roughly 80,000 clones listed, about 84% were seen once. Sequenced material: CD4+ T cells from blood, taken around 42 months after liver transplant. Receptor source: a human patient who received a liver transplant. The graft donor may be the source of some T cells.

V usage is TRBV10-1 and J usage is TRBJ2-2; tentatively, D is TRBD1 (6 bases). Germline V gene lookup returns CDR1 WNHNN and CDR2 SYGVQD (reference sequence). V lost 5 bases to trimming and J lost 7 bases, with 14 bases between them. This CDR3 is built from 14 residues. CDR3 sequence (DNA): TGCGCCAGCAGTCCGAACAGGGTCGGCGGGGAGCTGTTTTTT. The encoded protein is CASSPNRVGGELFF.

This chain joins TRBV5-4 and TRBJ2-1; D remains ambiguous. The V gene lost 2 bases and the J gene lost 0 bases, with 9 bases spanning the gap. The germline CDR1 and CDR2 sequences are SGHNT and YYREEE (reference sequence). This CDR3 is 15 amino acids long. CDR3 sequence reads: CASSLGSSSYNEQFF. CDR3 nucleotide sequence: TGTGCCAGCAGCTTAGGCTCCAGCTCCTACAATGAGCAGTTCTTC.

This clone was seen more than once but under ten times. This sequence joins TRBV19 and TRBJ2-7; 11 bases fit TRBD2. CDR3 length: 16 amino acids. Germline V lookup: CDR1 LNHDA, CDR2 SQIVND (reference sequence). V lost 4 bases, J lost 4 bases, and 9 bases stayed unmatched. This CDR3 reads CASSTRTSGGSYEQYF. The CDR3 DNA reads TGTGCCAGTAGTACCCGAACTAGCGGGGGCAGTTACGAGCAGTACTTC.

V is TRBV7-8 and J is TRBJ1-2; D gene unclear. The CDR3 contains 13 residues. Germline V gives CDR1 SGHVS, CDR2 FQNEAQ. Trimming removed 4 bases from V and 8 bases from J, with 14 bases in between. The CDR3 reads CASSSRSGGGYTF. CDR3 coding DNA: TGTGCCAGCAGCTCTAGGAGCGGTGGGGGCTACACCTTC.

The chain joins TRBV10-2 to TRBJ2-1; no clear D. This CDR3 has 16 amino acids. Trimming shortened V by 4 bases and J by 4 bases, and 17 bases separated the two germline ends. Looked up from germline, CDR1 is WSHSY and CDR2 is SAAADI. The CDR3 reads CASSALLGAPYNEQFF. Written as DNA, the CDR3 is TGCGCCAGCAGTGCCTTGCTCGGCGCTCCTTACAATGAGCAGTTCTTC.